These T cell receptor beta chains were read from a single sample in a study of shared clonotypes between healthy human individuals. Only in-frame clones appear in the TCRdb table, and some are missing; sequencing was by immunoSEQ multiplex PCR. The sample consists of just over 2,000,000 clones, about 95% of them appearing once. The sample was naive CD8+ T cells sorted from blood. These receptors came from a man between 18 and 35 years old in good health. Both conserved end residues are part of each CDR3. The order of the fields is CDR3 protein, CDR3 DNA, D gene, clone size, J gene, V gene. A D gene is named only where the DNA matches it firmly. Rows give clone size only sometimes, using once, few, many, or a class for an expanded clone.

CAWSMTSGNTIYF | TGTGCCTGGAGTATGACATCTGGAAACACCATATATTTT | - | - | TRBJ1-3 | TRBV30
CASTTPGLDYGYTF | TGTGCCAGCACTACACCAGGGCTCGACTATGGCTACACCTTC | - | - | TRBJ1-2 | TRBV27
CASSPADRESPLHF | TGCGCCAGCAGCCCCGCGGACAGGGAGTCACCCCTCCACTTT | TRBD1 | - | TRBJ1-6 | TRBV4-1
CAISESGLAGGSAYEQYF | TGTGCCATCAGTGAGTCGGGACTAGCGGGAGGGTCCGCGTACGAGCAGTACTTC | TRBD2 | - | TRBJ2-7 | TRBV10-3
CAWEGQGRVSNYGYTF | TGTGCCTGGGAAGGGCAGGGAAGGGTGTCAAACTATGGCTACACCTTC | - | - | TRBJ1-2 | TRBV30
CASSLGPFREQYF | TGTGCCAGCAGTTTAGGTCCCTTTCGCGAGCAGTACTTC | - | - | TRBJ2-7 | TRBV27
CASSLVYGPRNIQYF | TGTGCCAGCAGCTTAGTCTACGGACCCCGGAACATTCAGTACTTC | - | - | TRBJ2-4 | TRBV11-2
CASSFLGDTQYF | TGTGCCAGCAGCTTTCTCGGAGATACGCAGTATTTT | - | - | TRBJ2-3 | TRBV5-8
CASSQDKAGGVYEQYF | TGCGCCAGCAGCCAAGATAAGGCAGGGGGGGTCTACGAGCAGTACTTC | - | once | TRBJ2-7 | TRBV4-3
CASSATGLNEQFF | TGTGCCAGCAGCGCGACCGGCCTCAATGAGCAGTTCTTC | - | - | TRBJ2-1 | TRBV11-2
CASSFIVQGPYEQYF | TGTGCCAGCAGCTTTATCGTGCAGGGACCCTACGAGCAGTACTTC | - | - | TRBJ2-7 | TRBV11-2
CASSSGQGYPPLHF | TGTGCCAGCAGTTCGGGACAGGGGTATCCACCCCTCCACTTT | TRBD1 | - | TRBJ1-6 | TRBV11-1
CASSPLAGGSYEQYF | TGTGCCAGCAGCCCCCTGGCAGGGGGGTCCTACGAGCAGTACTTC | - | - | TRBJ2-7 | TRBV5-5
CASSDDSYFPDTQYF | TGTGCCAGCAGTGATGACAGTTATTTCCCAGATACGCAGTATTTT | - | - | TRBJ2-3 | TRBV6-1
CASSGQMSSGNTIYF | TGTGCCAGCAGCGGTCAGATGTCCTCTGGAAACACCATATATTTT | - | - | TRBJ1-3 | TRBV5-6
CASSQARGDIEKLFF | TGTGCCAGCAGCCAGGCCAGGGGGGATATTGAAAAACTGTTTTTT | TRBD1 | - | TRBJ1-4 | TRBV14
CASSWGGLERGEQFF | TGTGCCAGCAGCTGGGGCGGACTGGAACGGGGTGAGCAGTTCTTC | - | once | TRBJ2-1 | TRBV5-4
CASSLGSWGADNEQFF | TGTGCCAGCAGTTTAGGGTCGTGGGGGGCCGACAATGAGCAGTTCTTC | - | - | TRBJ2-1 | TRBV28
CASSLSGTGTEAFF | TGCGCCAGCAGCCTATCCGGGACAGGCACTGAAGCTTTCTTT | TRBD1 | - | TRBJ1-1 | TRBV5-1
CASGTGGPYTDTQYF | TGTGCCAGCGGGACGGGGGGGCCTTACACAGATACGCAGTATTTT | TRBD2 | - | TRBJ2-3 | TRBV27
CATSSESSYEQYF | TGTGCCACCAGCAGTGAGAGCTCCTACGAGCAGTACTTC | - | - | TRBJ2-7 | TRBV15
CASGRGGMADTQYF | TGCGCCAGCGGTAGGGGGGGAATGGCAGATACGCAGTATTTT | - | - | TRBJ2-3 | TRBV4-3
CASPRGVRPDTQYF | TGTGCCAGCCCTCGAGGGGTACGTCCAGATACGCAGTATTTT | - | - | TRBJ2-3 | TRBV7-2
CASSLGVLSTDTQYF | TGTGCCAGCAGCTTAGGCGTCCTGAGCACAGATACGCAGTATTTT | - | once | TRBJ2-3 | TRBV13
CAWGDRPEAFF | TGTGCCTGGGGTGACAGACCTGAAGCTTTCTTT | - | - | TRBJ1-1 | TRBV30
CASSLGQGNQPQHF | TGTGCCAGCAGCCTGGGACAGGGAAATCAGCCCCAGCATTTT | TRBD1 | - | TRBJ1-5 | TRBV7-2
CASSAYHGWLNEQFF | TGTGCCAGCAGTGCATATCATGGCTGGTTAAATGAGCAGTTCTTC | - | - | TRBJ2-1 | TRBV6-5
CASSQRGQGYNEQFF | TGTGCCAGCAGCCAAAGGGGACAGGGATACAATGAGCAGTTCTTC | TRBD1 | - | TRBJ2-1 | TRBV28
CASSASGLADEQYF | TGTGCCAGTAGTGCCTCTGGACTAGCGGACGAGCAGTACTTC | TRBD2 | - | TRBJ2-7 | TRBV19
CASSLRGADEQYF | TGTGCCAGCAGTCTCCGGGGAGCGGACGAGCAGTACTTC | - | - | TRBJ2-7 | TRBV27
CASSWTGGPYNEQFF | TGTGCCAGCAGCTGGACAGGGGGGCCCTACAATGAGCAGTTCTTC | TRBD1 | - | TRBJ2-1 | TRBV7-6
CASSETTGSNQPRHF | TGCGCCAGCAGTGAGACCACAGGGAGCAATCAGCCCCGGCATTTT | - | few | TRBJ1-5 | TRBV10-2
CASSLGGSYNEQFF | TGTGCCAGCAGTTTGGGGGGCTCCTACAATGAGCAGTTCTTC | - | - | TRBJ2-1 | TRBV27
CASSPLAGAPLHEQFF | TGTGCCAGCAGTCCCCTAGCGGGAGCGCCCTTGCATGAGCAGTTCTTC | TRBD2 | - | TRBJ2-1 | TRBV27
CASSSSWGLLMEGNSPLHF | TGTGCCAGCAGCTCCTCGTGGGGGCTCCTTATGGAGGGTAATTCACCCCTCCACTTT | - | - | TRBJ1-6 | TRBV7-8
CASSYSQGLWETQYF | TGTGCCAGCAGTTACTCGCAGGGTCTCTGGGAGACCCAGTACTTC | - | - | TRBJ2-5 | TRBV6-5
CASSALTDAWDSPLHF | TGTGCCAGCAGTGCTTTGACAGACGCCTGGGATTCACCCCTCCACTTT | - | - | TRBJ1-6 | TRBV6-1
CASSEPRSSYEQYF | TGTGCCAGCAGTGAACCAAGGAGCTCCTACGAGCAGTACTTC | - | once | TRBJ2-7 | TRBV6-1
CATSRDRGRGNTIYF | TGTGCCACCAGCAGAGACCGGGGACGGGGAAACACCATATATTTT | - | - | TRBJ1-3 | TRBV15
CASSVVGDGELFF | TGTGCCAGCAGCGTAGTAGGTGATGGGGAGCTGTTTTTT | - | - | TRBJ2-2 | TRBV9
CSVDVGLTGELFF | TGCAGCGTTGATGTAGGTCTCACCGGGGAGCTGTTTTTT | - | - | TRBJ2-2 | TRBV29-1
CSVEAGPSVGGTYEQYF | TGCAGCGTTGAAGCCGGACCCTCTGTAGGTGGGACCTACGAGCAGTACTTC | - | - | TRBJ2-7 | TRBV29-1
CASSEGQPYNSPLHF | TGTGCCAGCAGTGAGGGACAGCCCTATAATTCACCCCTCCACTTT | TRBD1 | - | TRBJ1-6 | TRBV2
CASSQSLHEQYF | TGCGCCAGCAGCCAATCCTTACACGAGCAGTACTTC | - | - | TRBJ2-7 | TRBV4-1
CASSNRDRLDEQYF | TGTGCCAGTAGTAACCGGGACAGGTTAGACGAGCAGTACTTC | TRBD1 | once | TRBJ2-7 | TRBV19
CASSPQVAGGYNEQFF | TGTGCCAGCAGCCCCCAGGTAGCGGGAGGGTACAATGAGCAGTTCTTC | TRBD2 | - | TRBJ2-1 | TRBV11-3